This TCR beta chain was profiled in a study of T cell responses to AZD1222 COVID-19 vaccine. Study-wide findings and caveats: Females outnumbered males among donors, who were mostly white British; clonal diversity was possibly underestimated. Dominant CD4 TCR responses targeted spike regions 160-218 and 743-854. Seropositive AZD1222 recipients at baseline numbered only 5 or 6.

Assay used: immunoSEQ multiplex PCR; TCRdb lists only in-frame clones, some missing. The table records around 130,000 clones, 88% of them present only once. Turning to this clone: The target antigen is unknown.

Germline V CDR1 and CDR2: GTSNPN, SVGIG (reference sequence). Trimming took 1 base from V and 5 from J; bases not matched to a gene: 5. The CDR3 length is 14 residues. This chain uses TRBV30 with TRBJ1-2; 9 nucleotides align to TRBD1. Specimen: peripheral blood, collected on day 0 of MenACWY control vaccination. The source is an adult in good health. DNA for the CDR3: TGTGCCTGGAGTGGACAGGGGGAATATTATGGCTACACCTTC. Its translation is CAWSGQGEYYGYTF.